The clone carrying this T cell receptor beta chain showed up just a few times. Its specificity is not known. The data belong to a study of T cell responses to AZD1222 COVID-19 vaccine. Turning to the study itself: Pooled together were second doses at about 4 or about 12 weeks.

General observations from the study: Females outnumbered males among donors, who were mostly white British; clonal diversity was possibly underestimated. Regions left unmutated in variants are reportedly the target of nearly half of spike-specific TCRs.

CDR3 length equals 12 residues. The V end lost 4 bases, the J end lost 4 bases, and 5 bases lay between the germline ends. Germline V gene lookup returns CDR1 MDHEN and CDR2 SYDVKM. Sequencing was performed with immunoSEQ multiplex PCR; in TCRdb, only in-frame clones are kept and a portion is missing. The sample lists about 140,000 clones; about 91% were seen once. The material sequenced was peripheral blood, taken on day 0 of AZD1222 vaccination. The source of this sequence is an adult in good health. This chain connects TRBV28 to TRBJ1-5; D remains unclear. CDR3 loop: CASSSPNQPQHF. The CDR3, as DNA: TGTGCCAGCAGTTCTCCTAATCAGCCCCAGCATTTT.